These 7 T cell receptor beta chains were sequenced from one sample in a study of response to subunit inactivated influenza vaccine. TCRdb reprocessed the RT-PCR reads with MiXCR, giving one entry per CDR3 protein. Among around 580,000 distinct CDR3 sequences listed, about 15% were seen once. Source: PBMCs from blood, taken approximately 12 days after vaccination. Receptor source: a man aged 50 or older who received an inactivated influenza vaccine.

V is TRBV21-1 and J is TRBJ2-7; TRBD2, as called in the table, went unchecked against the DNA. TRBV21-1 is a recognized pseudogene. The CDR3 runs to 15 residues. The chain's CDR3 is CASRARTSVLPEQYF. As DNA, the CDR3 is TGTGCCAGCAGAGCGCGGACTAGCGTTTTGCCCGAGCAGTACTTC.

This clonotype came up a few times. The chain employs TRBV9 and TRBJ2-1, with 9 bases fitting TRBD2. The CDR3 has 15 amino acids. Trimming at V came to 4 bases and at J to 7 bases, leaving 9 bases not matched to a gene. Per germline, CDR1 SGDLS and CDR2 YYNGEE. The CDR3 DNA follows: TGTGCCAGCAGCATTCAAGCGGGAGGAGTGAATGAGCAGTTCTTC. This sequence encodes CASSIQAGGVNEQFF.

The chain recombines TRBV7-9 with TRBJ2-7; D gene uncertain. This CDR3 is 13 amino acids long. Germline CDR1 reads SEHNR; CDR2 reads FQNEAQ (reference sequence). With 2 bases removed from V and 5 bases from J, the gap between germline ends came to 10 bases. CDR3 residues: CASSLLRVDEQYF. For the CDR3, the DNA is TGTGCCAGCAGCTTACTAAGGGTAGACGAGCAGTACTTC.

This clonotype was recorded many times. J is TRBJ1-1 and V is TRBV20-1, with D possibly being TRBD1 (6 bases). Trimming took off 1 base at V and 4 bases at J, with 13 bases between the two ends. Germline CDR1 is DFQATT and CDR2 is SNEGSKA (reference sequence). The CDR3 contains 14 residues. CDR3 loop: CSARVGGGVTEAFF. CDR3 DNA: TGCAGTGCTAGAGTAGGCGGGGGCGTCACTGAAGCTTTCTTT.

The table lists this clonotype with a few counts. The CDR3 here is CSVEPGQGNYEQYF. DNA of the CDR3: TGCAGCGTGGAACCGGGACAGGGCAACTACGAGCAGTACTTC. The V gene is TRBV29-1, the J gene TRBJ2-7; 9 positions match TRBD1. The CDR3 is 14 residues long. CDR1 is SQVTM, CDR2 ANQGSEA, per germline. After removal of 6 bases from V and 3 bases from J, the junction contained 9 bases not matched to a gene.

This clonotype has ten or more counts. The chain has TRBV5-6 and TRBJ2-3, with D possibly TRBD1 on 6 matching bases. Germline values: CDR1 SGHDT, CDR2 YYEEEE. V lost 3 bases to trimming and J lost 2 bases, with 10 bases between them. This CDR3 spans 14 amino acids. This chain's CDR3 is CASSWWDNTDTQYF. In nucleotides, the CDR3 is TGTGCCAGCAGCTGGTGGGACAACACAGATACGCAGTATTTT.

This clonotype was recorded many times. The rearrangement uses TRBV12-3 or TRBV12-4 and TRBJ1-4, with D possibly being TRBD1 (5 bases). V was clipped by 5 bases and J by 0 bases, with 13 bases between them. The CDR3 is 16 amino acids. Here the CDR3 DNA reads TGTGCCAGCAGTCGGGGCCTAAGTGCAACTAATGAAAAACTGTTTTTT. This translates into CASSRGLSATNEKLFF.